These 28 T cell receptor beta chains share one sample of origin, sequenced in a study of blood T cell repertoires in COVID-19. Method: immunoSEQ multiplex PCR; TCRdb's copy keeps in-frame clones and lacks some. The sample contains around 160,000 clones, approximately 83% of which appear only once. The source material was peripheral blood. All receptors come from a man in his 60s with acute or convalescent COVID-19.

This clone appeared a few times. The chain employs TRBV11-2 and TRBJ1-2; D is possibly TRBD1 (5 bases). The CDR3 runs to 14 residues. From germline, CDR1 is SGHAT and CDR2 FQNNGV. The V end was cut by 1 base, the J end by 8 bases, with 14 bases between. The CDR3, as DNA: TGTGCCAGCAGCTTAGTCGTGGGGGGGAACGGCTACACCTTC. Protein product: CASSLVVGGNGYTF.

This clone appeared once. The rearrangement uses TRBV24-1 and TRBJ1-5; no definite D call. The CDR3 is 14 residues long. V lost 3 bases and J 4 bases, leaving 9 bases between the germline ends. The germline V gene has CDR1 KGHDR and CDR2 SFDVKD. CDR3 DNA: TGTGCCACCAGTGATGGTTCAGGTAATCAGCCCCAGCATTTT. Its protein is CATSDGSGNQPQHF.

The gene calls are TRBV5-1 and TRBJ1-3; D ambiguous. The CDR3 runs 15 residues. Trimming left V 4 bases short and J 0 bases short, with 11 bases between. Germline values: CDR1 SGHRS, CDR2 YFSETQ. In DNA, the CDR3 is TGCGCCAGCAGCCCTCGACGGGACTCTGGAAACACCATATATTTT. Translated: CASSPRRDSGNTIYF.

The chain is built from TRBV6-6 and TRBJ2-7, with 10 bases matching TRBD2. V was pared by 5 bases and J by 5 bases, with 12 bases of the junction left unmatched. CDR1 is MNHNY, CDR2 SVGAGI, per germline (reference sequence). The CDR3 consists of 16 residues. CDR3 bases: TGTGCCAGCAGTCTAACGTCTAGCGGGAGTATCAACGAGCAGTACTTC. It codes for CASSLTSSGSINEQYF.

The rearrangement links TRBV5-1 to TRBJ2-1; 7 bases are shared with TRBD2. The CDR3 runs 16 residues. With V trimmed by 4 bases and J by 3 bases, 10 bases remained unmatched. Germline V CDR1 and CDR2: SGHRS, YFSETQ. The chain's CDR3 is CASSPSGTTFYNEQFF. Here the CDR3 DNA reads TGCGCCAGCAGCCCATCCGGGACTACTTTCTACAATGAGCAGTTCTTC.

V is TRBV12-3 or TRBV12-4 and J is TRBJ2-2; tentative D call: TRBD2 (5 bases). The CDR3 totals 13 residues. V was trimmed by 5 bases and J by 6 bases, leaving 10 bases between them. In DNA form, the CDR3 reads TGTGCCAGCAGTCTGAGGGTCCCCGGGGAGCTGTTTTTT. Its protein product is CASSLRVPGELFF.

The chain combines TRBV5-8 with TRBJ1-5; 7 bases align to TRBD1. The CDR3 has 13 amino acids. With 4 bases clipped from V and 10 bases from J, the junction kept 8 bases outside the gene matches. Looked up from germline, CDR1 is SGHTS and CDR2 is YDEGEE. In DNA, the CDR3 is TGTGCCAGCAGCACGACAGGGCTACGACCCCAGCATTTT. Protein: CASSTTGLRPQHF.

In DNA form, the CDR3 reads TGTGCCAGCGGCGGACAGGGGGCCACTAATGAAAAACTGTTTTTT. Its translation is CASGGQGATNEKLFF. The chain links TRBV28 to TRBJ1-4; 11 nucleotides line up with TRBD1. The CDR3 extends over 15 amino acids. With V trimmed by 8 bases and J by 2 bases, 4 bases remained unmatched. In germline, CDR1 is MDHEN, CDR2 SYDVKM.

V gene TRBV4-1 combines with J gene TRBJ2-6; D unclear. The germline V gene has CDR1 MGHRA and CDR2 YSYEKL. V lost 4 bases to trimming and J lost 0 bases, with 13 bases between them. This CDR3 is 17 amino acids long. CDR3 sequence reads: CASSPSWANSGANVLTF. The CDR3 bases are TGCGCCAGCAGCCCCAGTTGGGCGAACTCTGGGGCCAACGTCCTGACTTTC.

The chain couples TRBV5-1 to TRBJ2-1; the match to TRBD1 covers 9 bases. Trimming took 6 bases from V and 10 from J; bases not matched to a gene: 11. Germline V CDR1 and CDR2: SGHRS, YFSETQ. The CDR3 spans 14 residues. DNA of the CDR3: TGCGCCAGCACCCTACTTACAGGGGGCAACGAGCAGTTCTTC. Translating it yields CASTLLTGGNEQFF. The full variable domain, with the rest looked up from reference TRBV5-1 and TRBJ2-1, is KAGVTQTPRYLIKTRGQQVTLSCSPISGHRSVSWYQQTPGQGLQFLFEYFSETQRNKGNFPGRFSGRQFSNSRSEMNVSTLELGDSALYLCASTLLTGGNEQFFGPGTRLTVL.

The chain joins TRBV6-2 or TRBV6-3 to TRBJ2-1; weak D call: TRBD2 (5 bases). Germline assignment: CDR1 MNHEY and CDR2 SVGEGT. This CDR3 has 11 residues. Trimming left V 5 bases short and J 8 bases short, with 7 bases between. In DNA, the CDR3 is TGTGCCAGCAGTATGAGGGATGAGCAGTTCTTC. Translated: CASSMRDEQFF.

V is TRBV5-1 and J is TRBJ1-2, with D hard to call. There are 15 residues in the CDR3. Germline CDR1 reads SGHRS; CDR2 reads YFSETQ. Trimming stripped 0 bases from V and 8 bases from J, with 17 bases between. Here the CDR3 DNA reads TGCGCCAGCAGCTTGGAAAGATCGGAGTACGGGGGCTACACCTTC. It encodes CASSLERSEYGGYTF.

The J gene is TRBJ1-5, the V gene TRBV28; D may be TRBD1 (6 bases). The CDR3 loop spans 12 amino acids. V dropped 5 bases and J dropped 13 bases, with 15 bases sitting between them. Germline CDR1 is MDHEN and CDR2 is SYDVKM. CDR3 sequence reads: CASSLSTGRQHF. The CDR3 DNA sequence: TGTGCCAGCAGTCTCTCGACAGGCCGACAGCATTTT.

CDR3 protein: CASSSGQGGQYF. CDR3 nucleotides: TGTGCCAGCAGCTCGGGACAGGGTGGGCAGTATTTT. The chain has TRBV7-9 and TRBJ2-3; 9 nucleotides align to TRBD1. Unmatched junction bases numbered 4, after V lost 4 bases and J lost 11 bases. The CDR3 spans 12 residues. Germline V gives CDR1 SEHNR, CDR2 FQNEAQ (reference sequence).

This clone showed up just a few times. The chain recombines TRBV4-2 with TRBJ2-7, with D tentatively TRBD2 (7 bases). Trimming left V 6 bases short and J 3 bases short, with 15 bases between. In germline, CDR1 is LGHNA, CDR2 YNFKEQ. This CDR3 comprises 14 residues. The CDR3, as DNA: TGTGCCAGCAGTCCTCCGGGGGGACACTACGAGCAGTACTTC. Its translation is CASSPPGGHYEQYF.

The CDR3 reads CASSLWDNKDIQYF. The CDR3 coding sequence is TGTGCCAGCAGTTTATGGGACAACAAGGACATTCAGTACTTC. The chain couples TRBV28 to TRBJ2-4, with D maybe TRBD1 (5 bases). The CDR3 extends over 14 amino acids. Trimming removed 0 bases at V and 8 bases at J, with 11 bases between. Germline V gives CDR1 MDHEN, CDR2 SYDVKM.

The chain carries TRBV2 and TRBJ2-7; 8 nucleotides line up with TRBD1. The V and J ends lost 4 bases and 5 bases, in that order; junction bases with no gene match: 10. Looked up from germline, CDR1 is SNHLY and CDR2 is FYNNEI. The CDR3 is 15 residues long. The CDR3 is CASSGSRAGGNEQYF. The CDR3 DNA follows: TGTGCCAGCAGTGGTTCCCGTGCAGGGGGCAACGAGCAGTACTTC.

The chain has TRBV3-1 (or the pseudogene TRBV3-2) and TRBJ1-2; D is possibly TRBD1 (5 bases). The CDR3 runs to 13 residues. The germline V and J ends were trimmed by 6 bases and 4 bases, with 12 bases remaining between them. From germline, CDR1 is LGHDT and CDR2 YNNKEL (reference sequence). The CDR3 sequence: CASRSQGGYGYTF. DNA for the CDR3: TGTGCCAGCAGGTCTCAGGGTGGCTATGGCTACACCTTC.

The count of this clone is one. The chain combines TRBV27 with TRBJ1-6, with 7 bases aligning to TRBD1. The germline CDR1 and CDR2 sequences are MNHEY and SMNVEV (reference sequence). Trimming removed 7 bases from V and 7 bases from J; junction bases left unmatched: 7. This CDR3 is 14 amino acids long. CDR3 in DNA: TGTGCCAGCACCCTATACAGGGGAAATTCACCCCTCCACTTT. Protein product: CASTLYRGNSPLHF.

Here the CDR3 DNA reads TGCAGCGTTGCCAGGCCGGTGGGGGCTCGCACAGATACGCAGTATTTT. As protein: CSVARPVGARTDTQYF. The chain links TRBV29-1 to TRBJ2-3; possible D gene TRBD1, 6 bases. V lost 4 bases to trimming and J lost 1 base, with 18 bases between them. Looked up from germline, CDR1 is SQVTM and CDR2 is ANQGSEA. This CDR3 region has 16 residues.

The chain links TRBV19 to TRBJ2-2; TRBD1 agrees at 10 bases. The CDR3 extends over 17 amino acids. Germline loops: CDR1 LNHDA, CDR2 SQIVND (reference sequence). Trimming took 3 bases from V and 3 from J; bases not matched to a gene: 7. The CDR3 region is CASSMGRTGGYTGELFF. The CDR3 region has the DNA TGTGCCAGTAGTATGGGTCGGACAGGGGGGTACACCGGGGAGCTGTTTTTT.

The CDR3 coding sequence is TGTGCCATCAGTGAGAGGGGTCAGGGGATGAATCAGCCCCAGCATTTT. It is translated as CAISERGQGMNQPQHF. The chain combines TRBV10-3 with TRBJ1-5, with a weak D call TRBD1 (6 bases). Germline V gene lookup returns CDR1 ENHRY and CDR2 SYGVKD. Between the trimmed V and J ends, which lost 2 bases and 4 bases, there was a span of 15 bases. The CDR3 spans 16 residues.

The V call is TRBV27, the J call TRBJ1-1; D unclear. The V gene lost 6 bases and the J gene lost 0 bases, with 14 bases spanning the gap. This CDR3 contains 15 residues. Germline V gene lookup returns CDR1 MNHEY and CDR2 SMNVEV (reference sequence). The CDR3 is CASSPLGRLNTEAFF. DNA of the CDR3: TGTGCCAGCAGCCCCCTTGGCCGATTGAACACTGAAGCTTTCTTT.

The V call is TRBV2, the J call TRBJ1-5, with unresolved D. Trimming pared 3 bases from V and 9 bases from J, leaving 12 bases between. The germline V gene has CDR1 SNHLY and CDR2 FYNNEI. The CDR3 contains 13 residues. CDR3 coding DNA: TGTGCCAGCAGTGAGGTCAGGCAAGGGCCCCAGCATTTT. It yields the protein CASSEVRQGPQHF.

Only one count was recorded for this clone. This chain uses TRBV6-2 or TRBV6-3 with TRBJ2-2, with TRBD2 identical over 16 bases. With 4 bases clipped from V and 5 bases from J, the junction kept 4 bases outside the gene matches. The CDR3 is 17 residues long. CDR1 is MNHEY and CDR2 is SVGEGT in the germline V gene. The CDR3 protein is CASSSGLAGGVTGELFF. CDR3 nucleotide sequence: TGTGCCAGCAGTTCGGGACTAGCGGGAGGGGTGACCGGGGAGCTGTTTTTT.

The gene calls are TRBV4-1 and TRBJ1-3; 7 bases map to TRBD1. CDR1 and CDR2 from the germline V gene are MGHRA and YSYEKL. The CDR3 contains 15 residues. J gave up 0 bases and V 3 bases, and 2 bases lay outside the gene matches. CDR3 nucleotides: TGCGCCAGCAGCCAGGGGACAGTCTCTGGAAACACCATATATTTT. It yields the protein CASSQGTVSGNTIYF.

V is TRBV7-8 and J is TRBJ2-1; a weak D match, TRBD2 (6 bases). The V gene lost 3 bases and the J gene lost 4 bases, with 10 bases spanning the gap. The CDR3 has 14 amino acids. Looked up from germline, CDR1 is SGHVS and CDR2 is FQNEAQ. CDR3 in amino acids: CASSLPGLYNEQFF. CDR3 DNA: TGTGCCAGCAGCTTGCCGGGACTTTACAATGAGCAGTTCTTC.

This rearrangement joins TRBV5-1 to TRBJ1-3; D is ambiguous. The CDR3 runs 15 residues. The V and J ends lost 0 bases and 0 bases respectively, with 7 bases between them. CDR1 is SGHRS and CDR2 is YFSETQ in the germline V gene. This CDR3 reads CASSLGAGSGNTIYF. DNA of the CDR3: TGCGCCAGCAGCTTGGGGGCAGGCTCTGGAAACACCATATATTTT.